The 9 T cell receptor beta chains reported below all come from one sample, sequenced in a study of blood T cell repertoires in COVID-19. The protocol was immunoSEQ multiplex PCR, while the TCRdb copy is restricted to in-frame clones and leaves out a portion. The sample has approximately 380,000 clones; 90% to 95% are singletons. The sequencing input was PBMCs or T cells enriched from blood (not recorded which). Source of these receptors: a woman between 40 and 50 years old who had been exposed to COVID-19.

V and J are TRBV19 and TRBJ2-7; 12 nucleotides agree with TRBD2. This CDR3 comprises 16 residues. With 3 bases clipped from V and 6 bases from J, the junction kept 9 bases outside the gene matches. CDR1 is LNHDA and CDR2 is SQIVND in the germline V gene (reference sequence). CDR3 loop: CASSIATSGSTSEQYF. In nucleotides, the CDR3 is TGTGCCAGTAGTATTGCGACTAGCGGGAGTACCAGCGAGCAGTACTTC.

V and J are TRBV15 and TRBJ2-7; tentative D call: TRBD2 (6 bases). V was clipped by 9 bases and J by 5 bases, with 23 bases between them. The germline CDR1 and CDR2 sequences are LNHNV and YYDKDF (reference sequence). CDR3 size: 15 residues. The CDR3 DNA follows: TGTGCCACGAGCCTAGGGGACTCCCGGATGAACGAGCAGTACTTC. It translates to CATSLGDSRMNEQYF.

Concerning this clone: Other DNA sequences in the sample encode the same CDR3. The chain carries TRBV7-3 and TRBJ2-2; 8 positions agree with TRBD1. Germline values: CDR1 SGHTA, CDR2 FQGTGA. The trim removed 2 bases at V and 7 bases at J, leaving 6 bases unmatched. This CDR3 is built from 15 residues. This chain's CDR3 is CASSLRQGAVGELFF. The CDR3 region has the DNA TGTGCCAGCAGCTTACGGCAGGGGGCTGTCGGGGAGCTGTTTTTT. The full variable domain, completed using reference TRBV7-3 and TRBJ2-2, is GAGVSQTPSNKVTEKGKYVELRCDPISGHTALYWYRQSLGQGPEFLIYFQGTGAADDSGLPNDRFFAVRPEGSVSTLKIQRTERGDSAVYLCASSLRQGAVGELFFGEGSRLTVL.

The V call is TRBV2, the J call TRBJ2-1, with 11 positions matching TRBD2. Germline CDR1 and CDR2: SNHLY and FYNNEI. The CDR3 totals 20 residues. With 7 bases clipped from V and 0 bases from J, the junction kept 17 bases outside the gene matches. CDR3 sequence (DNA): TGTGCCAGCACCTTAGTCCCTAGCGGGAGGCTCTCAAGCTCCTACAATGAGCAGTTCTTC. As protein: CASTLVPSGRLSSSYNEQFF.

The chain recombines TRBV2 with TRBJ2-7, with TRBD1 as a possible D gene (5 bases). CDR1 SNHLY and CDR2 FYNNEI come from the germline V gene. The CDR3 is made up of 11 amino acids. For the CDR3, the DNA is TGTGCCAGCAGTGAAAGGGGCCCTTCTAGGGTC. This encodes CASSERGPSRV.

The rearrangement links TRBV7-9 to TRBJ1-4; D unclear. CDR3 size: 18 residues. Trimming stripped 3 bases from V and 0 bases from J, with 17 bases between. CDR1 is SEHNR, CDR2 FQNEAQ, per germline (reference sequence). CDR3 sequence reads: CASSFGRFRTATNEKLFF. CDR3 DNA: TGTGCCAGCAGCTTCGGTAGATTCAGGACTGCAACTAATGAAAAACTGTTTTTT.

The chain joins TRBV15 to TRBJ2-7, with 7 bases lining up with TRBD2. In germline, CDR1 is LNHNV, CDR2 YYDKDF (reference sequence). V lost 0 bases and J lost 2; bases outside the gene matches: 4. The CDR3 loop spans 15 amino acids. The chain's CDR3 is CATSRDEAGAYEQYF. The DNA of the CDR3 is TGTGCCACCAGCAGAGATGAGGCGGGAGCCTACGAGCAGTACTTC.

The chain is built from TRBV6-5 and TRBJ1-2; D is ambiguous. Germline V gives CDR1 MNHEY, CDR2 SVGAGI. V gave up 8 bases and J gave up 0 bases, with 4 bases separating them. This CDR3 spans 11 amino acids. The CDR3 coding sequence is TGTGCCAGCGTAGCTAACTATGGCTACACCTTC. As protein: CASVANYGYTF.

The rearrangement uses TRBV10-3 and TRBJ2-1; 9 bases align to TRBD1. Trimming took 9 bases from V and 8 from J; bases not matched to a gene: 17. The germline V gene encodes CDR1 ENHRY and CDR2 SYGVKD. The CDR3 spans 16 residues. CDR3 protein: CAMPGQGLFRRDEQFF. The DNA for the CDR3 is TGTGCCATGCCGGGACAGGGTTTATTTAGGAGAGATGAGCAGTTCTTC.